The 28 T cell receptor beta chains below come from one sample, sequenced in a study of identical twins (dated by TCRdb to the mid-2010s). Receptor amplification or capture employed 5' RACE. TCRdb records Illumina HiSeq 2000 as the sequencer. Through fastp at Q25 and MiXCR, TCRdb rebuilt clones from the public reads, retaining in-frame beta chains. CDR3 protein duplicates are merged, each entry listing the most common genes and DNA. The sample yields around 1.7 million distinct CDR3 sequences; under 35% were counted once. The ten largest clones take up about 0.3% of the sample. Material: cord blood. The receptor source for this set is a newborn girl in good health.

The chain uses TRBV2 and TRBJ2-7; 11 bases line up with TRBD2. Germline CDR1 reads SNHLY; CDR2 reads FYNNEI. V was pared by 6 bases and J by 1 base, with 14 bases of the junction left unmatched. The CDR3 runs to 18 residues. This CDR3 reads CASRVRLAGNVRSYEQYF. The CDR3 nucleotides are TGTGCCAGCAGGGTAAGACTAGCGGGAAACGTGAGATCCTACGAGCAGTACTTC. Together with reference TRBV2 and TRBJ2-7, the CDR3 gives the full variable domain: EPEVTQTPSHQVTQMGQEVILRCVPISNHLYFYWYRQILGQKVEFLVSFYNNEISEKSEIFDDQFSVERPDGSNFTLKIRSTKLEDSAMYFCASRVRLAGNVRSYEQYFGPGTRLTVT.

The rearrangement links TRBV7-2 to TRBJ1-1; TRBD1 matches at 7 bases. The ends lost 6 bases at V and 0 bases at J; junction bases unmatched: 7. There are 15 residues in the CDR3. Germline assignment: CDR1 SGHTA and CDR2 FQGNSA. The CDR3 region has the DNA TGTGCCAGCAGGGCTACAGGGGCAATGAACACTGAAGCTTTCTTT. Encoded protein: CASRATGAMNTEAFF.

This clonotype appeared a few times. J is TRBJ2-7 and V is TRBV2; possibly TRBD2 for D (6 bases). The CDR3 consists of 15 residues. V was cut by 9 bases and J by 2 bases, with 20 bases left in between. In germline, CDR1 is SNHLY, CDR2 FYNNEI. The chain's CDR3 is CARTPIKAGTYEQYF. DNA of the CDR3: TGTGCCAGAACCCCCATCAAGGCGGGGACCTACGAGCAGTACTTC.

A note on this clonotype: Since no conserved phenylalanine or tryptophan closes the CDR3, a read error is the likely cause. The gene calls are TRBV6-1 and TRBJ1-2; TRBD1 matches at 8 bases. CDR3 length equals 15 residues. Per germline, CDR1 MNHNS and CDR2 SASEGT. With 0 bases clipped from V and 4 bases from J, the junction kept 4 bases outside the gene matches. CDR3 residues: CASSEALDRGYGYTL. Written as DNA, the CDR3 is TGTGCCAGCAGTGAAGCGCTTGACAGGGGCTATGGCTACACCTTA.

The V call is TRBV7-2, the J call TRBJ1-1; maybe TRBD1 (5 bases). Germline CDR1 is SGHTA and CDR2 is FQGNSA. The V end was cut by 2 bases, the J end by 3 bases, with 13 bases between. The CDR3 consists of 15 residues. The CDR3 region has the DNA TGTGCCAGCAGCTTATTGGGCAGGGTGGACACTGAAGCTTTCTTT. Protein sequence: CASSLLGRVDTEAFF.

This clonotype has only a few counts. The rearrangement uses TRBV29-1 and TRBJ2-7; 10 nucleotides align to TRBD1. With V trimmed by 5 bases and J by 3 bases, 7 bases remained unmatched. This CDR3 is built from 14 residues. Germline V lookup: CDR1 SQVTM, CDR2 ANQGSEA. The CDR3 nucleotides read TGCAGCGTTCCTCGGACAGGGGGAATCTACGAGCAGTACTTC. Amino acid sequence: CSVPRTGGIYEQYF.

This chain uses TRBV5-1 with TRBJ1-1; D gene ambiguous. The ends were cut back, 0 bases at V and 5 bases at J, with 11 bases in the middle. The CDR3 covers 14 residues. Germline values: CDR1 SGHRS, CDR2 YFSETQ. The CDR3 bases are TGCGCCAGCAGCTTGGGGGCTGACGGAACTGAAGCTTTCTTT. Protein: CASSLGADGTEAFF.

Regarding this clonotype: Being one base from a much bigger clone, this may be a read error. The gene calls are TRBV12-3 or TRBV12-4 and TRBJ2-1, with D unresolved. The DNA matches TRBJ2-7 better at its end, which makes the J call doubtful. CDR3 length: 14 residues. This CDR3 is CASINDWSGNEQYF. CDR3 DNA: TGTGCCAGCATTAACGACTGGTCTGGGAATGAGCAGTACTTC.

This clonotype was detected only a few times. This chain uses TRBV3-1 with TRBJ2-7; 9 bases are shared with TRBD2. The germline V gene encodes CDR1 LGHDT and CDR2 YNNKEL (reference sequence). CDR3 length equals 15 residues. The J segment lost 3 bases and the V segment lost 3 bases, leaving 6 bases of the junction unmatched. The CDR3 DNA sequence: TGTGCCAGCAGCCAGACTAGCGGAAATTTCTACGAGCAGTACTTC. Protein: CASSQTSGNFYEQYF.

The rearrangement links TRBV20-1 to TRBJ2-2; 11 bases are shared with TRBD2. V shed 6 bases and J 5 bases; nucleotides not matched to a gene: 8. The germline V gene has CDR1 DFQATT and CDR2 SNEGSKA (reference sequence). The CDR3 has 15 amino acids. CDR3 loop: CSAPRGLAGTGELFF. The DNA for the CDR3 is TGCAGTGCCCCGAGAGGACTAGCGGGTACCGGGGAGCTGTTTTTT.

The chain links TRBV9 to TRBJ2-3, with D perhaps TRBD2 (5 bases). V was shortened by 5 bases and J by 4 bases, with 11 bases between the two germline ends. This CDR3 is 13 amino acids long. The V gene's germline CDR1 is SGDLS and CDR2 YYNGEE. DNA of the CDR3: TGTGCCAGCAGGACGGGGATGGCAGATACGCAGTATTTT. It is translated as CASRTGMADTQYF.

Notes on this clonotype: One junction end disagrees with the germline gene, perhaps due to a read error. The J gene is TRBJ1-3, the V gene TRBV20-1, with D hard to call. The CDR3 has 13 amino acids. Germline CDR1 reads DFQATT; CDR2 reads SNEGSKA (reference sequence). The CDR3 loop reads CGAREGSGNTIYF. Written as DNA, the CDR3 is TGCGGTGCTAGAGAGGGCTCTGGAAACACCATATATTTT.

The J gene is TRBJ1-4, the V gene TRBV20-1; 10 positions agree with TRBD1. Germline lookup yields CDR1 DFQATT and CDR2 SNEGSKA (reference sequence). With V trimmed by 6 bases and J by 10 bases, 11 bases remained unmatched. The CDR3 totals 14 residues. CDR3 coding DNA: TGCAGTGCCCGAAGACAGGGGGCAGGCGCAAAACTGTTTTTT. Translated: CSARRQGAGAKLFF.

This clonotype was counted many times. This chain links TRBV20-1 with TRBJ2-7, with no clear D. V was trimmed by 1 base and J by 0 bases, leaving 16 bases between them. The CDR3 consists of 16 residues. Looked up from germline, CDR1 is DFQATT and CDR2 is SNEGSKA (reference sequence). CDR3 region: CSARAYSTASSYEQYF. In nucleotides, the CDR3 is TGCAGTGCTAGAGCTTACTCTACAGCCAGCTCCTACGAGCAGTACTTC.

The chain recombines TRBV12-3 or TRBV12-4 with TRBJ1-5, with 10 bases that match TRBD1. The J segment lost 5 bases and the V segment lost 7 bases, leaving 8 bases of the junction unmatched. This CDR3 contains 15 residues. CDR3 bases: TGTGCCAGCACCTCCGGGACAGGGGTCGATCAGCCCCAGCATTTT. As protein: CASTSGTGVDQPQHF.

The chain combines TRBV20-1 with TRBJ2-7, with unresolved D. The germline CDR1 and CDR2 sequences are DFQATT and SNEGSKA (reference sequence). The CDR3 totals 12 residues. The ends were cut back, 0 bases at V and 5 bases at J, with 8 bases in the middle. CDR3 DNA sequence: TGCAGTGCTAGAGACCCCCCTCACGAGCAGTACTTC. Its translation is CSARDPPHEQYF.

The V gene is TRBV28, the J gene TRBJ1-5; D unclear. The V gene's germline CDR1 is MDHEN and CDR2 SYDVKM. CDR3 size: 12 residues. Between the trimmed V and J ends, which lost 3 bases and 9 bases, there was a span of 9 bases. In DNA form, the CDR3 reads TGTGCCAGCAGTTTGAATACGGCGCCCCAGCATTTT. Its translation is CASSLNTAPQHF.

The V call is TRBV2, the J call TRBJ2-2; the D is unclear. Per the germline V gene, CDR1 is SNHLY and CDR2 is FYNNEI. The CDR3 runs 13 residues. V lost 4 bases to trimming and J lost 7 bases, with 10 bases between them. The CDR3 here is CASSGEARGELFF. DNA for the CDR3: TGTGCCAGCAGTGGTGAGGCCCGCGGGGAGCTGTTTTTT.

The V gene is TRBV9, the J gene TRBJ2-7; D perhaps matches TRBD1 (6 bases). V was cut by 3 bases and J by 7 bases, with 20 bases left in between. Germline CDR1 reads SGDLS; CDR2 reads YYNGEE. The CDR3 consists of 15 residues. CDR3 sequence reads: CASSGGGEHYNEQYF. The CDR3 coding sequence is TGTGCCAGCAGCGGAGGGGGAGAACACTACAATGAGCAGTACTTC.

The chain is built from TRBV9 and TRBJ2-5; D not resolved. CDR3 length: 17 amino acids. In germline, CDR1 is SGDLS, CDR2 YYNGEE. Trimming left V 4 bases short and J 3 bases short, with 22 bases between. The CDR3 DNA reads as TGTGCCAGCAGCCCCGTTAGTCGGGCGGCGAAAGAAGAGACCCAGTACTTC. The encoded protein is CASSPVSRAAKEETQYF. The variable domain in full, with the rest retrieved from reference TRBV9 and TRBJ2-5, is DSGVTQTPKHLITATGQRVTLRCSPRSGDLSVYWYQQSLDQGLQFLIQYYNGEERAKGNILERFSAQQFPDLHSELNLSSLELGDSALYFCASSPVSRAAKEETQYFGPGTRLLVL.

As regards this clonotype: The junction shows a germline mismatch at one end, possibly a read error. The chain couples TRBV20-1 to TRBJ2-4; weak D call: TRBD2 (6 bases). From germline, CDR1 is DFQATT and CDR2 SNEGSKA (reference sequence). The CDR3 has 16 amino acids. DNA for the CDR3: TGCAGTGCCCCCACTCCTAGCGCCCTAGCCAAAAACATTCGGTACTTC. It yields the protein CSAPTPSALAKNIRYF.

The chain links TRBV3-1 to TRBJ1-1; 10 bases match TRBD1. V trimming: 2 bases; J trimming: 3 bases; junction bases outside the gene matches: 3. The CDR3 loop spans 15 amino acids. Germline loops: CDR1 LGHDT, CDR2 YNNKEL (reference sequence). The CDR3 sequence is CASSQPGQGHTEAFF. CDR3 bases: TGTGCCAGCAGCCAACCGGGACAGGGGCACACTGAAGCTTTCTTT.

This sequence joins TRBV28 and TRBJ1-5; a weak D match, TRBD1 (6 bases). V was clipped by 7 bases and J by 4 bases, with 17 bases between them. CDR1 and CDR2 (germline): MDHEN, SYDVKM. This CDR3 region has 15 residues. The CDR3: CASTQGPGVNQPQHF. The CDR3 DNA reads as TGTGCCAGCACCCAAGGTCCAGGGGTTAATCAGCCCCAGCATTTT.

This chain joins TRBV20-1 and TRBJ1-2; 8 bases agree with TRBD1. V was clipped by 4 bases and J by 3 bases; unmatched bases: 4. Germline assignment: CDR1 DFQATT and CDR2 SNEGSKA (reference sequence). The CDR3 loop spans 13 amino acids. The CDR3 reads CSAIPTGDYGYTF. CDR3 sequence (DNA): TGCAGTGCTATCCCGACAGGGGACTATGGCTACACCTTC.

This clonotype was seen more than once but under ten times. The chain couples TRBV13 to TRBJ2-7; 13 nucleotides match TRBD2. Trimming took 5 bases from V and 5 from J; bases not matched to a gene: 9. The CDR3 has 16 residues. Per the germline V gene, CDR1 is PRHDT and CDR2 is FYEKMQ (reference sequence). Here the CDR3 reads CASSHLTSGGLDEQYF. CDR3 DNA sequence: TGTGCCAGCAGCCATCTGACTAGCGGGGGGTTGGACGAGCAGTACTTC.

The chain combines TRBV5-1 with TRBJ2-2; tentatively, D is TRBD1 (8 bases). In germline, CDR1 is SGHRS, CDR2 YFSETQ. Trimming pared 1 base from V and 3 bases from J, leaving 16 bases between. The CDR3 extends over 17 amino acids. This CDR3 reads CASSLRRQGRDTGELFF. CDR3 coding DNA: TGCGCCAGCAGCTTGAGGCGACAGGGGAGGGACACCGGGGAGCTGTTTTTT.

This clonotype has more than one count but fewer than ten. The DNA of the CDR3 is TGTGCCAGCAGCCTTACGGACTTCGGGGCCAACGTCCTGACTTTC. It specifies CASSLTDFGANVLTF. The chain employs TRBV7-9 and TRBJ2-6; maybe TRBD2 (5 bases). Germline CDR1 and CDR2: SEHNR and FQNEAQ (reference sequence). V gave up 5 bases and J gave up 4 bases, with 12 bases separating them. The CDR3 totals 15 residues.

This clonotype was counted between two and nine times. The chain couples TRBV6-1 to TRBJ2-3, with a weak D call TRBD2 (6 bases). Between the trimmed V and J ends, which lost 5 bases and 1 base, there was a span of 16 bases. This CDR3 comprises 16 residues. The germline V gene has CDR1 MNHNS and CDR2 SASEGT. CDR3 in amino acids: CASSPLAKRGTDTQYF. Here the CDR3 DNA reads TGTGCCAGCAGTCCCCTTGCCAAGCGGGGCACAGATACGCAGTATTTT.